The 23 T cell receptor beta chains below come from one sample, sequenced in a study of type 1 regulatory T cells. TCRdb itself ran the reads through MiXCR, one entry per CDR3 protein. The data show 75,000 to 100,000 distinct CDR3 sequences, less than 40% seen once. Sequencing was performed on CD4+ T cells, either the whole sample or a sorted fraction (not recorded which). The receptors come from a human donor in good health.

This clonotype was seen many times. This chain uses TRBV5-1 with TRBJ1-1, with D maybe TRBD1 (5 bases). CDR1 SGHRS and CDR2 YFSETQ come from the germline V gene. The CDR3 runs to 15 residues. V lost 2 bases and J 0 bases, leaving 11 bases between the germline ends. The CDR3 sequence is CASSLGEGMNTEAFF. CDR3 sequence (DNA): TGCGCCAGCAGCTTAGGGGAGGGAATGAACACTGAAGCTTTCTTT. The full variable domain, rest sourced from reference TRBV5-1 and TRBJ1-1, is KAGVTQTPRYLIKTRGQQVTLSCSPISGHRSVSWYQQTPGQGLQFLFEYFSETQRNKGNFPGRFSGRQFSNSRSEMNVSTLELGDSALYLCASSLGEGMNTEAFFGQGTRLTVV.

V usage is TRBV20-1 and J usage is TRBJ1-6; D is unclear. Trimming left V 3 bases short and J 0 bases short, with 9 bases between. The CDR3 runs to 15 residues. CDR1 and CDR2 (germline): DFQATT, SNEGSKA (reference sequence). The CDR3: CSASPPGSYNSPLHF. The CDR3 DNA is TGCAGTGCTAGCCCCCCGGGCTCCTATAATTCACCCCTCCACTTT.

V is TRBV6-2 or TRBV6-3 and J is TRBJ2-1, with unresolved D. The CDR3 has 11 residues. Trimming took off 5 bases at V and 8 bases at J, with 7 bases between the two ends. Germline CDR1 is MNHEY and CDR2 is SVGEGT. The DNA of the CDR3 is TGTGCCAGCAGTAAGGTGTATGAGCAGTTCTTC. Translation: CASSKVYEQFF.

The J gene is TRBJ1-2, the V gene TRBV28; D not resolved. Per the germline V gene, CDR1 is MDHEN and CDR2 is SYDVKM. Trimming took 11 bases from V and 5 from J, leaving 9 bases between them. The CDR3 length is 10 residues. CDR3 sequence: CALPGYGYTF. The CDR3 DNA reads TGTGCCTTACCGGGGTATGGCTACACCTTC.

This CDR3 reads CASSFLDSYNEQFF. The CDR3 coding sequence is TGTGCCAGCAGCTTCCTGGACTCCTACAATGAGCAGTTCTTC. The chain combines TRBV5-5 with TRBJ2-1, with D uncertain. Germline V gene data show CDR1 as SGHKS and CDR2 as YYEKEE (reference sequence). V lost 2 bases and J lost 0, with 6 bases in between. The CDR3 sequence is 14 residues long.

This chain links TRBV29-1 with TRBJ2-7, with 11 bases fitting TRBD2. The CDR3 contains 14 residues. V shed 1 base, J shed 5 bases, and the junction held 4 bases outside the gene matches. In germline, CDR1 is SQVTM, CDR2 ANQGSEA. In DNA, the CDR3 is TGCAGCGTTGAAGGAACTAGCGGGAGAGACGAGCAGTACTTC. Protein: CSVEGTSGRDEQYF.

The chain couples TRBV9 to TRBJ2-1; D call uncertain. From germline, CDR1 is SGDLS and CDR2 YYNGEE. Trimming removed 3 bases from V and 8 bases from J, with 12 bases in between. This CDR3 contains 13 residues. This CDR3 is CASSAGFGDEQFF. In DNA, the CDR3 is TGTGCCAGCAGCGCCGGGTTTGGCGATGAGCAGTTCTTC.

Concerning this clonotype: Because it lacks the conserved phenylalanine or tryptophan at the end, this CDR3 is likely a read error. V and J are TRBV5-1 and TRBJ2-1, with 9 bases lining up with TRBD2. The germline gives CDR1 SGHRS, CDR2 YFSETQ. The J segment lost 8 bases and the V segment lost 4 bases, leaving 16 bases of the junction unmatched. CDR3 length: 17 residues. This CDR3 reads CASSPILGAGGVDEQFI. CDR3 nucleotide sequence: TGCGCCAGCAGCCCGATTTTGGGAGCGGGAGGAGTGGATGAGCAGTTCATC.

Only a few counts were recorded for this clonotype. This chain joins TRBV20-1 and TRBJ2-7; 11 bases align to TRBD2. This CDR3 is built from 15 residues. V dropped 6 bases and J dropped 4; count of bases not matched to a gene: 11. Looked up from germline, CDR1 is DFQATT and CDR2 is SNEGSKA (reference sequence). The CDR3 spells CSAHPGLAGRYEQYF. The DNA for the CDR3 is TGCAGTGCCCATCCCGGACTAGCGGGTAGGTACGAGCAGTACTTC.

The chain joins TRBV5-1 to TRBJ2-7; TRBD2 matches 11 bases. The CDR3 runs 19 residues. V dropped 0 bases and J dropped 1; count of bases not matched to a gene: 12. From germline, CDR1 is SGHRS and CDR2 YFSETQ. CDR3 DNA: TGCGCCAGCAGCTTGGGCACAGGACGGACTAGCGGGTTTTCCTACGAGCAGTACTTC. Its translation: CASSLGTGRTSGFSYEQYF.

As for this clonotype: Germline and junction disagree at one end, which may indicate a read error. V gene TRBV15 combines with J gene TRBJ2-7; either TRBD1 or TRBD2 may supply D (7 bases each). The CDR3 loop spans 16 amino acids. Per the germline V gene, CDR1 is LNHNV and CDR2 is YYDKDF (reference sequence). CDR3 loop: CTTSSQFGQGGVEQYF. CDR3 sequence (DNA): TGTACCACCAGCAGTCAATTCGGGCAGGGGGGGGTCGAGCAGTACTTC.

A few counts support this clonotype. The rearrangement uses TRBV5-5 and TRBJ2-2, with no clear D. Deletions cut 1 base from V and 6 bases from J, with 10 bases between. The CDR3 spans 14 residues. Germline values: CDR1 SGHKS, CDR2 YYEKEE (reference sequence). The CDR3 region is CASSLIPSAGELFF. CDR3 sequence (DNA): TGTGCCAGCAGCTTGATCCCTAGTGCCGGGGAGCTGTTTTTT.

The chain uses TRBV7-8 and TRBJ2-7; 7 positions agree with TRBD2. V gave up 1 base and J gave up 7 bases; unmatched junction bases: 10. CDR3 length equals 15 residues. The germline V gene has CDR1 SGHVS and CDR2 FQNEAQ. For the CDR3, the DNA is TGTGCCAGCAGCTTAGAACGCGGGAGAGGTTTGGAGCAGTACTTC. Translation: CASSLERGRGLEQYF.

Only a few counts were recorded for this clonotype. This sequence joins TRBV20-1 and TRBJ2-2; D remains ambiguous. The germline V and J ends were trimmed by 1 base and 6 bases, with 0 bases remaining between them. The CDR3 contains 10 residues. CDR1 and CDR2 (germline): DFQATT, SNEGSKA (reference sequence). CDR3 DNA: TGCAGTGCTAGAGCCGGGGAGCTGTTTTTT. This sequence encodes CSARAGELFF.

The rearrangement links TRBV6-6 to TRBJ2-5; 9 nucleotides line up with TRBD2. Germline V gene lookup returns CDR1 MNHNY and CDR2 SVGAGI (reference sequence). The CDR3 runs 16 residues. After removal of 4 bases from V and 7 bases from J, the junction contained 13 bases not matched to a gene. The CDR3 region has the DNA TGTGCCAGCAGTTTAGCGGGAGTGAATCTCTACGGGACCCAGTACTTC. Residues: CASSLAGVNLYGTQYF.

This chain links TRBV27 with TRBJ1-1; D is uncertain. This CDR3 region has 13 residues. V was cut by 7 bases and J by 7 bases, with 16 bases left in between. Germline values: CDR1 MNHEY, CDR2 SMNVEV (reference sequence). Here the CDR3 reads CASIGHRSVEAFF. CDR3 bases: TGTGCCAGCATCGGGCATCGGTCAGTTGAAGCTTTCTTT.

This chain links TRBV20-1 with TRBJ2-3; a possible D gene is TRBD2 (6 bases). This CDR3 spans 15 amino acids. Per germline, CDR1 DFQATT and CDR2 SNEGSKA (reference sequence). Deletions cut 0 bases from V and 6 bases from J, with 16 bases between. DNA for the CDR3: TGCAGTGCTAGAGATCGTAGTGGGGGGTCGGATACGCAGTATTTT. Its protein is CSARDRSGGSDTQYF.

With respect to this clonotype: Germline is not matched at one junction end, which may reflect a read error. The chain couples TRBV20-1 to TRBJ2-2, with D possibly matching TRBD2 (5 bases). Germline CDR1 is DFQATT and CDR2 is SNEGSKA (reference sequence). CDR3 length: 14 residues. CDR3 in DNA: TGCAGTGCTAGATCGAGCGAGACCATGACCGGGGAGCTGTTT. Its translation is CSARSSETMTGELF.

The gene calls are TRBV20-1 and TRBJ2-1; D might be TRBD2 (7 bases). V dropped 5 bases and J dropped 0 bases, with 23 bases sitting between them. Germline V gene lookup returns CDR1 DFQATT and CDR2 SNEGSKA (reference sequence). This CDR3 region has 18 residues. The CDR3 coding sequence is TGCAGTGCTCAGGGGCAGACACCGGGACTAACCTCCTACAATGAGCAGTTCTTC. This codes for CSAQGQTPGLTSYNEQFF.

The chain joins TRBV5-1 to TRBJ1-4; D is undetermined. With 3 bases removed from V and 0 bases from J, the gap between germline ends came to 6 bases. Germline CDR1 is SGHRS and CDR2 is YFSETQ. This CDR3 region has 14 residues. Here the CDR3 reads CASSSDSTNEKLFF. CDR3 DNA sequence: TGCGCCAGCAGCTCGGACTCAACTAATGAAAAACTGTTTTTT.

This clonotype turned up a few times. V gene TRBV9 combines with J gene TRBJ1-6; D is undetermined. Between the trimmed V and J ends, which lost 0 bases and 6 bases, there was a span of 13 bases. CDR3 size: 16 residues. Germline CDR1 SGDLS, CDR2 YYNGEE. The chain's CDR3 is CASSVVGESFNSPLHF. The CDR3 region has the DNA TGTGCCAGCAGCGTAGTTGGCGAGAGCTTTAATTCACCCCTCCACTTT. Full variable domain (remainder filled in from reference TRBV9 and TRBJ1-6): DSGVTQTPKHLITATGQRVTLRCSPRSGDLSVYWYQQSLDQGLQFLIQYYNGEERAKGNILERFSAQQFPDLHSELNLSSLELGDSALYFCASSVVGESFNSPLHFGNGTRLTVT.

DNA of the CDR3: TGCAGCGCCCGGGGGACTTCGAACACCGGGGAGCTGTTTTTT. Translated: CSARGTSNTGELFF. V gene TRBV29-1 combines with J gene TRBJ2-2, with a possible D match to TRBD2 (6 bases). Trimming left V 7 bases short and J 0 bases short, with 12 bases between. CDR1 is SQVTM and CDR2 is ANQGSEA in the germline V gene. This CDR3 has 14 residues.

In its sample, this clonotype was seen a few times. The J gene is TRBJ2-2, the V gene TRBV12-3 or TRBV12-4; no reliable D call. The CDR3 extends over 12 amino acids. V was cut by 6 bases and J by 1 base, with 3 bases left in between. For the CDR3, the DNA is TGTGCCAGCAGCAAGAACACCGGGGAGCTGTTTTTT. This encodes CASSKNTGELFF.